This T cell receptor (beta chain) emerged from a study of blood T cells in healthy people across ages. General observations from the study: It was the long-lived donors that had more naive CD4+ cells and higher diversity than aged donors.

In germline, CDR1 is SGDLS, CDR2 YYNGEE. Trimming removed 6 bases from V and 3 bases from J; junction bases left unmatched: 10. This CDR3 is 16 amino acids long. PCR was performed a second time for about 7 to 12 cycles using a sample-barcoded 5' primer and a J-beta primer mix. Through a template-switch adaptor with 12 random nucleotides, each cDNA molecule received a tag. Using its own MiXCR run on the 5' RACE reads, TCRdb lists one record per CDR3 protein. The sample has around 580,000 distinct CDR3 sequences; around 48% are singletons. In regard to this clonotype: The antigen remains undetermined. A read error may be the cause here, since a much bigger clone is one base away.

The material sequenced was blood. The rearrangement uses TRBV9 and TRBJ2-1; TRBD2 aligns across 9 bases. The sequence was obtained from an elderly man in good health. The CDR3 sequence is CASTPGGAGGYNEQFF. The CDR3 DNA is TGTGCCAGCACCCCCGGGGGAGCGGGAGGCTACAATGAGCAGTTCTTC.